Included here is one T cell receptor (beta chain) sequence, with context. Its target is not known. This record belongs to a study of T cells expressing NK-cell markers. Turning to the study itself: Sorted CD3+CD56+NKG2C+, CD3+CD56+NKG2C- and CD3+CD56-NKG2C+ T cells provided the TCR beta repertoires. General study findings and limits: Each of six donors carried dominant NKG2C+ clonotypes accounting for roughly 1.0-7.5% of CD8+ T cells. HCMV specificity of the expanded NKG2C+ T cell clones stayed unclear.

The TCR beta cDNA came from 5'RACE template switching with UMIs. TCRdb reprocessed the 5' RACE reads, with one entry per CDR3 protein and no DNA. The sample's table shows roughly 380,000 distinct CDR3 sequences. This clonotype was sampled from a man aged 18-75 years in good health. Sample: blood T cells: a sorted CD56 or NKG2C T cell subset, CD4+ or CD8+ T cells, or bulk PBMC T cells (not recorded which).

CDR3 sequence: CASSSGGQRDYGYTF. The chain recombines TRBV12-3 or TRBV12-4 with TRBJ1-2; TCRdb reports TRBD1, a call that lacks DNA to check it against. The CDR3 length is 15 residues.